A selection of T cell receptor beta chains follows, all from one sample in a study of OX40 agonist ivuxolimab in advanced cancers. TCRdb's copy holds only in-frame clones and misses some; the assay was immunoSEQ multiplex PCR. The sample includes 62,000 or so clones, about nine tenths of them seen just once. The source material was CD4+ or CD8+ T cells sorted from blood, sampled in a trial of the OX40 agonist ivuxolimab. These receptors were taken from an adult with an advanced solid tumor such as melanoma, head and neck, liver or kidney cancer. Each CDR3 is given with its conserved first and last residue. Each record gives: J gene, V gene, CDR3 length, D gene, clone size, CDR3 protein, CDR3 DNA. A D gene is named only where the DNA matches it firmly. A clone size is listed for some rows: how often the clone was seen (once, few, many), or a class if it is expanded.

J: TRBJ2-5
V: TRBV5-4
length: 14
D: .
size: .
CDR3: CASSLDGGRATQYF
DNA: TGTGCCAGCAGCTTGGACGGGGGGCGTGCGACCCAGTACTTC

J: TRBJ2-5
V: TRBV19
length: 14
D: .
size: .
CDR3: CASSPRGGQETQYF
DNA: TGTGCCAGTAGTCCAAGGGGAGGCCAAGAGACCCAGTACTTC

J: TRBJ1-2
V: TRBV19
length: 17
D: TRBD1
size: .
CDR3: CASSPITGTGALYGYTF
DNA: TGTGCCAGTAGTCCGATCACCGGGACAGGGGCCCTCTATGGCTACACCTTC

J: TRBJ2-5
V: TRBV7-2
length: 13
D: .
size: .
CDR3: CASSLGGRETQYF
DNA: TGTGCCAGCAGCTTAGGGGGAAGGGAGACCCAGTACTTC

J: TRBJ1-5
V: TRBV28
length: 16
D: .
size: few
CDR3: CASTWTPGAPTQPQHF
DNA: TGTGCCAGCACCTGGACCCCGGGGGCGCCTACTCAGCCCCAGCATTTT

J: TRBJ1-2
V: TRBV5-1
length: 14
D: .
size: .
CDR3: CASSPPHPNYGYTF
DNA: TGCGCCAGCAGCCCCCCCCATCCTAACTATGGCTACACCTTC

J: TRBJ1-5
V: TRBV10-3
length: 16
D: .
size: .
CDR3: CANSKGSLGSNQPQHF
DNA: TGTGCCAACTCGAAGGGAAGTCTGGGGAGCAATCAGCCCCAGCATTTT

J: TRBJ1-4
V: TRBV9
length: 17
D: .
size: .
CDR3: CASSAGTGKATNEKLFF
DNA: TGTGCCAGCAGCGCCGGGACCGGGAAAGCAACTAATGAAAAACTGTTTTTT

J: TRBJ2-7
V: TRBV6-1
length: 14
D: TRBD1
size: .
CDR3: CASRPGTGAYEQYF
DNA: TGTGCCAGCAGACCCGGGACAGGGGCGTACGAGCAGTACTTC

J: TRBJ2-2
V: TRBV19
length: 16
D: TRBD1
size: .
CDR3: CASTQKGQGATGELFF
DNA: TGTGCCAGTACTCAGAAAGGACAGGGGGCAACCGGGGAGCTGTTTTTT

J: TRBJ2-7
V: TRBV6-6
length: 14
D: .
size: .
CDR3: CASSPTVRWGEQYF
DNA: TGTGCCAGCAGTCCCACTGTCAGGTGGGGCGAGCAGTACTTC

J: TRBJ2-7
V: TRBV4-2
length: 13
D: TRBD2
size: few
CDR3: CASSQAGTSEQYF
DNA: TGTGCCAGCAGCCAAGCCGGGACTAGCGAGCAGTACTTC

J: TRBJ1-6
V: TRBV19
length: 15
D: TRBD1
size: .
CDR3: CASSVGQGWNSPLHF
DNA: TGTGCCAGTAGTGTGGGACAGGGGTGGAATTCACCCCTCCACTTT

J: TRBJ1-4
V: TRBV27
length: 15
D: TRBD1
size: once
CDR3: CASTPRYRGNEKLFF
DNA: TGTGCCAGCACCCCTCGTTACAGGGGGAATGAAAAACTGTTTTTT

J: TRBJ1-3
V: TRBV18
length: 15
D: .
size: .
CDR3: CASSPGGGYGNTIYF
DNA: TGTGCCAGCTCACCAGGGGGCGGATATGGAAACACCATATATTTT

J: TRBJ1-1
V: TRBV19
length: 14
D: .
size: .
CDR3: CASSKNRDFSEAFF
DNA: TGTGCCAGTAGTAAAAACAGGGACTTCTCTGAAGCTTTCTTT

J: TRBJ1-1
V: TRBV18
length: 14
D: TRBD1
size: .
CDR3: CASSQGQGSTEAFF
DNA: TGTGCCAGCTCACAGGGACAGGGATCCACTGAAGCTTTCTTT

J: TRBJ1-6
V: TRBV5-1
length: 13
D: .
size: .
CDR3: CASSLATEEPLHF
DNA: TGCGCCAGCAGCTTGGCGACAGAGGAGCCCCTCCACTTT

J: TRBJ2-1
V: TRBV11-2
length: 15
D: .
size: .
CDR3: CASSPGRGRKNEQFF
DNA: TGTGCCAGCAGCCCCGGGCGGGGAAGGAAGAATGAGCAGTTCTTC

J: TRBJ1-2
V: TRBV9
length: 15
D: .
size: .
CDR3: CASSTTTGGAEGYTF
DNA: TGTGCCAGCAGCACAACGACAGGCGGTGCGGAGGGCTACACCTTC

J: TRBJ2-3
V: TRBV2
length: 12
D: .
size: .
CDR3: CASSDSLGTQYF
DNA: TGTGCCAGCAGTGACTCTCTCGGGACGCAGTATTTT

J: TRBJ2-7
V: TRBV14
length: 20
D: TRBD2
size: .
CDR3: CASSQDPGLAGGTPSYEQYF
DNA: TGTGCCAGCAGCCAAGACCCGGGACTAGCGGGAGGCACGCCTTCCTACGAGCAGTACTTC

J: TRBJ2-7
V: TRBV6-1
length: 14
D: .
size: .
CDR3: CASRMRDGSYEQYF
DNA: TGTGCCAGCAGGATGAGGGACGGCTCCTACGAGCAGTACTTC

J: TRBJ2-3
V: TRBV11-2
length: 14
D: .
size: .
CDR3: CASSLGQSTDTQYF
DNA: TGTGCCAGCAGCTTAGGGCAGAGCACAGATACGCAGTATTTT

J: TRBJ1-1
V: TRBV6-5
length: 15
D: .
size: .
CDR3: CASSLTLGVNTEAFF
DNA: TGTGCCAGCAGCTTGACTCTGGGGGTGAACACTGAAGCTTTCTTT

J: TRBJ1-2
V: TRBV10-3
length: 15
D: .
size: .
CDR3: CAISELGGRGYGYTF
DNA: TGTGCCATCAGTGAGTTGGGGGGCAGGGGATATGGCTACACCTTC

J: TRBJ2-1
V: TRBV11-2
length: 15
D: .
size: many
CDR3: CASSPRTGVQGEQFF
DNA: TGTGCCAGCAGCCCGAGGACGGGCGTTCAGGGTGAGCAGTTCTTC

J: TRBJ1-2
V: TRBV6-5
length: 14
D: .
size: .
CDR3: CASSPPPTEGGYTF
DNA: TGTGCCAGCAGTCCCCCCCCGACAGAAGGTGGCTACACCTTC

J: TRBJ1-1
V: TRBV2
length: 15
D: .
size: .
CDR3: CASSGGDGSYTEAFF
DNA: TGTGCCAGCAGTGGGGGAGACGGGTCCTACACTGAAGCTTTCTTT

J: TRBJ2-7
V: TRBV28
length: 15
D: TRBD1
size: .
CDR3: CASSSSGTGGDEQYF
DNA: TGTGCCAGCAGCTCCTCCGGGACAGGGGGCGACGAGCAGTACTTC

J: TRBJ2-1
V: TRBV19
length: 16
D: .
size: .
CDR3: CASSIVVREPYNEQFF
DNA: TGTGCCAGTAGTATAGTAGTACGGGAGCCCTACAATGAGCAGTTCTTC

J: TRBJ2-1
V: TRBV7-3
length: 15
D: .
size: .
CDR3: CASSEQAGRVGEQFF
DNA: TGTGCCAGCAGTGAACAGGCGGGACGGGTTGGGGAGCAGTTCTTC

J: TRBJ1-1
V: TRBV30
length: 17
D: .
size: .
CDR3: CAWSRSRFRGPDTEAFF
DNA: TGTGCCTGGAGTAGAAGTCGCTTTCGGGGGCCGGACACTGAAGCTTTCTTT

J: TRBJ2-1
V: TRBV5-6
length: 14
D: TRBD1
size: .
CDR3: CASSWGTGTYEQFF
DNA: TGTGCCAGCAGCTGGGGGACAGGGACATATGAGCAGTTCTTC

J: TRBJ2-3
V: TRBV7-8
length: 15
D: .
size: .
CDR3: CASSLMWGSTDTQYF
DNA: TGTGCCAGCAGCTTAATGTGGGGGAGCACAGATACGCAGTATTTT

J: TRBJ1-2
V: TRBV5-1
length: 13
D: .
size: few
CDR3: CASSLVLGEGYTF
DNA: TGCGCCAGCAGCTTGGTCTTGGGGGAGGGCTACACCTTC

J: TRBJ1-1
V: TRBV2
length: 13
D: .
size: .
CDR3: CASSEEKNTEAFF
DNA: TGTGCCAGCAGTGAAGAGAAGAACACTGAAGCTTTCTTT

J: TRBJ2-5
V: TRBV9
length: 16
D: TRBD2
size: .
CDR3: CASTVGTSGRFETQYF
DNA: TGTGCCAGCACCGTAGGGACTAGCGGGAGATTTGAGACCCAGTACTTC

J: TRBJ2-1
V: TRBV10-3
length: 16
D: .
size: .
CDR3: CAIRGQDTYSYNEQFF
DNA: TGTGCCATCAGGGGCCAAGACACCTATTCCTACAATGAGCAGTTCTTC

J: TRBJ2-1
V: TRBV29-1
length: 13
D: .
size: .
CDR3: CSGGGNSYNEQFF
DNA: TGCAGCGGCGGGGGCAACTCCTACAATGAGCAGTTCTTC

J: TRBJ1-2
V: TRBV2
length: 12
D: TRBD1
size: .
CDR3: CASSDRADGYTF
DNA: TGTGCCAGCAGCGACAGGGCGGATGGCTACACCTTC

J: TRBJ2-1
V: TRBV28
length: 17
D: .
size: .
CDR3: CASSLAQGGGWKNEQFF
DNA: TGTGCCAGCAGTTTAGCACAGGGAGGGGGGTGGAAAAATGAGCAGTTCTTC

J: TRBJ1-3
V: TRBV7-2
length: 16
D: .
size: once
CDR3: CASSLEATSSGNTIYF
DNA: TGTGCCAGCAGCTTAGAAGCAACGAGCTCTGGAAACACCATATATTTT